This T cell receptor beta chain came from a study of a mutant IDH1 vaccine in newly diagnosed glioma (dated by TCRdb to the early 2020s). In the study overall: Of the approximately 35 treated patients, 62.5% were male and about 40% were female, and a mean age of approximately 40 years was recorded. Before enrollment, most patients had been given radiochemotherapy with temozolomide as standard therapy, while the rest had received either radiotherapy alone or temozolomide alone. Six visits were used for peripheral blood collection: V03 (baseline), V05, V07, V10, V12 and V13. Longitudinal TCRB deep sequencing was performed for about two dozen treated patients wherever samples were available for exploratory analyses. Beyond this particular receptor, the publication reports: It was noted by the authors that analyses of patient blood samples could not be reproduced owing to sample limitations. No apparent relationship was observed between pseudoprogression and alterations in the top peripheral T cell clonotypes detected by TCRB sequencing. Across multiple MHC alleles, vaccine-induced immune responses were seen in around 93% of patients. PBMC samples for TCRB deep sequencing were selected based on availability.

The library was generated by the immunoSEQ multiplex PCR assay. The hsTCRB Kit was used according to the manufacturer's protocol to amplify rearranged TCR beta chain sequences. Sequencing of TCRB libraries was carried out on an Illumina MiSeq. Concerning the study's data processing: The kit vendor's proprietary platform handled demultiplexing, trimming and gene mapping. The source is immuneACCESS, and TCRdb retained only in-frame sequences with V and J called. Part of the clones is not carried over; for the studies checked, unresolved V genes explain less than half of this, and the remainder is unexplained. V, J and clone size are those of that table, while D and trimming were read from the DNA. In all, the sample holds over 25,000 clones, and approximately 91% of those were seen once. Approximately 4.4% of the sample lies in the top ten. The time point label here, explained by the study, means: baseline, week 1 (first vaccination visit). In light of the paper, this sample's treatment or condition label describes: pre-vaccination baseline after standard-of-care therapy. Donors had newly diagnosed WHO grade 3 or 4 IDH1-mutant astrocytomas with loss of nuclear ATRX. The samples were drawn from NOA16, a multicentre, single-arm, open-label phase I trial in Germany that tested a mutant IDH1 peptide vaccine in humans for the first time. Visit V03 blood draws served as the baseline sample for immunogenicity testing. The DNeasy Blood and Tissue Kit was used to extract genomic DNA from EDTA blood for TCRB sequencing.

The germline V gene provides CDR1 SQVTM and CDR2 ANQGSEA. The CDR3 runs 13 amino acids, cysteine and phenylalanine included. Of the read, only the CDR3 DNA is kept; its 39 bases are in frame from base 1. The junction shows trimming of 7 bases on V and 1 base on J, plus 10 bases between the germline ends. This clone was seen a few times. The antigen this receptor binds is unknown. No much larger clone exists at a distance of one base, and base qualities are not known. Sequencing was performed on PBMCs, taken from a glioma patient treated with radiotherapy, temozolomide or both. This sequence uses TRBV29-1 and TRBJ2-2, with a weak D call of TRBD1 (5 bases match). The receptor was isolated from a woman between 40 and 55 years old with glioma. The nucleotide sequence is TGCAGCGCCGGACAACTGAACACCGGGGAGCTGTTTTTT. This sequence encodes CSAGQLNTGELFF.